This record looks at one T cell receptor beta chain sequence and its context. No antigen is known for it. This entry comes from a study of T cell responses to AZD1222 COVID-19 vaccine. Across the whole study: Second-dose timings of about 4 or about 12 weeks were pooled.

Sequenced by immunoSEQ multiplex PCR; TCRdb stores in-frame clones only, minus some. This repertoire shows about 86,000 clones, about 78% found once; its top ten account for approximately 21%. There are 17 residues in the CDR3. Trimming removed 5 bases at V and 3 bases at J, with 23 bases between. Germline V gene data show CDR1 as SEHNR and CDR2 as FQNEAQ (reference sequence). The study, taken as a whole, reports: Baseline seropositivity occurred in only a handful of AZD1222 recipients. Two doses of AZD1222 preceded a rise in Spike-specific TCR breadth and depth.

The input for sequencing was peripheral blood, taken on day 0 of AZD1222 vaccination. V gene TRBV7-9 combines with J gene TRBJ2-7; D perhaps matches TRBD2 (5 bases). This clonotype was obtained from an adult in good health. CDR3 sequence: CASSTIHHTGTDYEQYF. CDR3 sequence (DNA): TGTGCCAGCAGCACCATTCATCACACGGGAACGGACTACGAGCAGTACTTC.